This T cell receptor beta chain originates from a study of blood T cells in healthy people across ages. The CDR3 covers 13 residues. CDR1 is SGHDN and CDR2 is FVKESK in the germline V gene. General observations from the study: The lack of PBMC sorting stopped any conclusive naive versus antigen-experienced comparison.

Next came a second PCR, run for about 7 to 12 cycles, which used a sample-barcoded 5' primer along with a J-beta primer mix. The template-switch adaptor was a 5' adaptor with 12 random nucleotides. It tagged each cDNA molecule. TCRdb reanalysed the 5' RACE reads using MiXCR and keeps one entry per CDR3 protein. This sample has some 1,000,000 distinct CDR3 sequences, with under 30% found just once. This clonotype appeared a single time. The antigen is undetermined. The germline gene is not matched at one end of the junction; a read error may be the cause. These same records also appear under a second study, on T cells of mothers and their children. That report adds: Second-PCR primer M1S introduced sample barcodes and 2-4 random nucleotides. An overlap that was slightly higher, though non-significant, was seen in related mother-child pairs versus unrelated pairs.

What was sequenced was blood. The clonotype comes from a girl aged 2-9 years in good health. V is TRBV14 and J is TRBJ2-7; no reliable D call. Written as DNA, the CDR3 is TGTGCCAGCAGCCAAGATAAGTGGAGCGCTCAGGTCTTC. Encoded protein: CASSQDKWSAQVF.